The rows below give T cell receptor beta chains drawn from one sample of a study of T-cell memory formation after mild COVID-19. TCRdb recomputed calls from the 5' RACE reads with MiXCR, one row per CDR3 protein. The table records roughly 35,000 distinct CDR3 sequences, around 8% of them present only once. Sample: PBMCs or a T cell subset sorted from them (not recorded which). The receptors stem from a man younger than 35 who had mild COVID-19 (a few samples of this study predate the infection). Cell type and time point are not known. Both conserved end residues are part of each CDR3. D genes are given only for firm matches. The size entry is marked missing in some rows and otherwise reads once, few, many or a size class.

DNA,CDR3,V,J,size,D
TGTGCCAGCAGGGACGGAGGGTTTTCTTATGAGCAGTTCTTC,CASRDGGFSYEQFF,TRBV2,TRBJ2-1,many,-
TGCGCCAGCAGTCCTGGGGGGACGGGCCACACCGGGGAGCTGTTTTTT,CASSPGGTGHTGELFF,TRBV5-1,TRBJ2-2,many,-
TGTGCCAGCGGAGAGAGGGGATTAGCGAACACTGAAGCTTTCTTT,CASGERGLANTEAFF,TRBV9,TRBJ1-1,few,-
TGCGCCAGCAGCTTGGAAGGGGGTGAAGATACGCAGTATTTT,CASSLEGGEDTQYF,TRBV5-1,TRBJ2-3,many,-
TGTGCCAGCAGCCAGGTACGGGTCCGCGACACAGATACGCAGTATTTT,CASSQVRVRDTDTQYF,TRBV7-8,TRBJ2-3,-,-
TGCAGTGCCAGCCGAACAGGTATCTCTGGGGCCAACGTCCTGACTTTC,CSASRTGISGANVLTF,TRBV20-1,TRBJ2-6,many,-
TGCGCCAGCAGTGCACAGACGAACACTGAAGCTTTCTTT,CASSAQTNTEAFF,TRBV10-1,TRBJ1-1,many,-
TGCAGTGCCAGCAGCGGAGAGAGCGGGGCAAATGAGCAGTTCTTC,CSASSGESGANEQFF,TRBV20-1,TRBJ2-1,many,TRBD2
TGTGCCAGCAGCCTCGACAGGAATAATTCACCCCTCCACTTT,CASSLDRNNSPLHF,TRBV5-7,TRBJ1-6,few,-
TGCGCCAGCAGCTTCGGACAGGGTAATACAGATACGCAGTATTTT,CASSFGQGNTDTQYF,TRBV5-1,TRBJ2-3,many,TRBD1